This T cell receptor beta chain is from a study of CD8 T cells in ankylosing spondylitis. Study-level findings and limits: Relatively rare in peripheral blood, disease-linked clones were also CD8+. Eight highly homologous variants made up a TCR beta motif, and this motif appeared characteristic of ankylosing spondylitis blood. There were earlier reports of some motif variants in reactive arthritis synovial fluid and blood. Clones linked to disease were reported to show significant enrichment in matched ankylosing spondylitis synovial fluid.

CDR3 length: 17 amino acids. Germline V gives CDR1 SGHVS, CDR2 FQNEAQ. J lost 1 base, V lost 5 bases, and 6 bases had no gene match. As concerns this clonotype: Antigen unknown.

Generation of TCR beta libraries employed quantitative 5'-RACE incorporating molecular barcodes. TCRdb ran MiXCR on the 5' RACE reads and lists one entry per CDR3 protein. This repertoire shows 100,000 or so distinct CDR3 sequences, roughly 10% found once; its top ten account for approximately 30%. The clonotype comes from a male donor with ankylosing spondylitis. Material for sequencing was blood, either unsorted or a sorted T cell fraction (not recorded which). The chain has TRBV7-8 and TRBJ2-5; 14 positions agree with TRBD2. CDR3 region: CASSMGLAGVSQETQYF. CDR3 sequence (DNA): TGTGCCAGCAGCATGGGACTAGCGGGAGTTAGCCAAGAGACCCAGTACTTC.